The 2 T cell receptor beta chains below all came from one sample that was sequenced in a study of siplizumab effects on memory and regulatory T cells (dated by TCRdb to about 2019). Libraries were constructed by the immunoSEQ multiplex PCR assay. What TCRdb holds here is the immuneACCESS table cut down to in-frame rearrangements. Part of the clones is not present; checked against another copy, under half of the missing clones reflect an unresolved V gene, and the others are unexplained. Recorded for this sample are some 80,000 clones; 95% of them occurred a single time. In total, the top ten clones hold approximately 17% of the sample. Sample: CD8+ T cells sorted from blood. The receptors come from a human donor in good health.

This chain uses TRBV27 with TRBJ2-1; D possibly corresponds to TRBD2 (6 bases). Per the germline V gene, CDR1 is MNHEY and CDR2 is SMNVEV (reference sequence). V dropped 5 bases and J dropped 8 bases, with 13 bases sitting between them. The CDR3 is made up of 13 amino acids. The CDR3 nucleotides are TGTGCCAGCAGTCTGACTAGTGGTTATGAGCAGTTCTTC. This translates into CASSLTSGYEQFF.

The CDR3 loop is CASSQPSREKLFF. In DNA, the CDR3 is TGCGCCAGCAGCCAACCTTCTCGGGAAAAACTGTTTTTT. The J gene is TRBJ1-4, the V gene TRBV4-1, with D unclear. Germline CDR1 and CDR2: MGHRA and YSYEKL. The CDR3 is 13 amino acids. Trimming took 2 bases from V and 8 from J, leaving 9 bases between them.